A selection of T cell receptor beta chains follows, all from one sample in a study of T cells in Graves' hyperthyroidism and ophthalmopathy. A single record per CDR3 protein comes from TCRdb applying MiXCR to the multiplex PCR reads. Found here are about 640,000 distinct CDR3 sequences, under 25% of them singletons; the top ten hold 30% to 40%. The specimen sequenced was blood. Source of these receptors: a man aged 30-40 years with Graves' ophthalmopathy. Each CDR3 is given with its conserved first and last residue. D genes are given only for firm matches. Where a row states a size, it is once, few, many or the class of an expanded clone; other rows omit it.

d_call: -; j_call: TRBJ1-1; clone_size: few; v_call: TRBV20-1; cdr3_aa: CSARTPWANTEAFF; cdr3_nt: TGCAGTGCTAGAACCCCTTGGGCTAACACTGAAGCTTTCTTT
d_call: -; j_call: TRBJ1-5; clone_size: -; v_call: TRBV19; cdr3_aa: CASSIGPNQPQHF; cdr3_nt: TGTGCCAGTAGTATAGGTCCCAATCAGCCCCAGCATTTT
d_call: TRBD2; j_call: TRBJ2-7; clone_size: few; v_call: TRBV19; cdr3_aa: CASSMGLAGSYEQYF; cdr3_nt: TGTGCCAGTAGTATGGGACTAGCGGGAAGTTACGAGCAGTACTTC
d_call: -; j_call: TRBJ1-2; clone_size: many; v_call: TRBV3-1; cdr3_aa: CASSQGGIGYGYTF; cdr3_nt: TGTGCCAGCAGCCAAGGGGGAATCGGGTATGGCTACACCTTC
d_call: -; j_call: TRBJ2-7; clone_size: -; v_call: TRBV20-1; cdr3_aa: CSAMRRESYEQYF; cdr3_nt: TGCAGTGCCATGCGGAGGGAAAGCTACGAGCAGTACTTC
d_call: -; j_call: TRBJ1-1; clone_size: -; v_call: TRBV7-9; cdr3_aa: CASSSIPTEAFF; cdr3_nt: TGTGCCAGCAGCTCAATCCCCACTGAAGCTTTCTTT
d_call: -; j_call: TRBJ2-3; clone_size: -; v_call: TRBV6-1; cdr3_aa: CASRDLATTDTQYF; cdr3_nt: TGTGCCAGCAGGGATCTAGCGACCACAGATACGCAGTATTTT
d_call: -; j_call: TRBJ1-1; clone_size: -; v_call: TRBV28; cdr3_aa: CASSFGGARGSSRTEAFF; cdr3_nt: TGTGCCAGCAGTTTTGGAGGTGCCAGGGGTTCTTCACGCACTGAAGCTTTCTTT
d_call: TRBD1; j_call: TRBJ2-3; clone_size: few; v_call: TRBV11-2; cdr3_aa: CASTLDRGTDTQYF; cdr3_nt: TGTGCCAGCACCCTTGACAGGGGCACAGATACGCAGTATTTT
d_call: -; j_call: TRBJ1-3; clone_size: -; v_call: TRBV5-1; cdr3_aa: CASSLGWTNSGNTIYF; cdr3_nt: TGCGCCAGCAGCTTGGGGTGGACGAACTCTGGAAACACCATATATTTT
d_call: -; j_call: TRBJ2-3; clone_size: -; v_call: TRBV29-1; cdr3_aa: CSVSRDPVFVDTQYF; cdr3_nt: TGCAGCGTTAGCCGGGACCCAGTGTTCGTTGATACGCAGTATTTT
d_call: TRBD2; j_call: TRBJ2-1; clone_size: few; v_call: TRBV30; cdr3_aa: CAWRPFSGRGNEQFF; cdr3_nt: TGTGCCTGGAGGCCATTTAGCGGGAGGGGCAATGAGCAGTTCTTC
d_call: TRBD2; j_call: TRBJ2-3; clone_size: many; v_call: TRBV5-1; cdr3_aa: CASSLGLAETDTQYF; cdr3_nt: TGCGCCAGCAGCCTTGGACTAGCGGAAACAGATACGCAGTATTTT
d_call: -; j_call: TRBJ2-7; clone_size: many; v_call: TRBV12-3/TRBV12-4; cdr3_aa: CASSFGTEYEQYF; cdr3_nt: TGTGCCAGCAGTTTCGGGACGGAGTACGAGCAGTACTTC
d_call: TRBD1; j_call: TRBJ1-6; clone_size: -; v_call: TRBV6-1; cdr3_aa: CASSSTKTGLYNSPLHF; cdr3_nt: TGTGCCAGCAGCTCCACAAAGACAGGGCTCTATAATTCACCCCTCCACTTT
d_call: TRBD1; j_call: TRBJ1-1; clone_size: -; v_call: TRBV19; cdr3_aa: CASTRGTGLNTEAFF; cdr3_nt: TGTGCCAGTACCCGAGGGACAGGACTGAACACTGAAGCTTTCTTT
d_call: -; j_call: TRBJ1-1; clone_size: few; v_call: TRBV12-3/TRBV12-4; cdr3_aa: CASQMIMNTEAFF; cdr3_nt: TGTGCCAGCCAGATGATCATGAACACTGAAGCTTTCTTT
d_call: -; j_call: TRBJ2-3; clone_size: -; v_call: TRBV7-9; cdr3_aa: CASSIGSQGRSDTQYF; cdr3_nt: TGTGCCAGCAGTATAGGGTCCCAGGGCCGTTCAGATACGCAGTATTTT
d_call: -; j_call: TRBJ2-5; clone_size: few; v_call: TRBV7-9; cdr3_aa: CASSAAGGETQYF; cdr3_nt: TGTGCCAGCAGCGCCGCAGGGGGGGAGACCCAGTACTTC
d_call: -; j_call: TRBJ1-2; clone_size: -; v_call: TRBV4-3; cdr3_aa: CASSQDGSNYGYTF; cdr3_nt: TGCGCCAGCAGCCAAGATGGCAGTAACTATGGCTACACCTTC
d_call: -; j_call: TRBJ1-2; clone_size: many; v_call: TRBV24-1; cdr3_aa: CATSAKPIPNYGYTF; cdr3_nt: TGTGCCACCAGTGCTAAGCCCATTCCCAACTATGGCTACACCTTC
d_call: -; j_call: TRBJ1-6; clone_size: -; v_call: TRBV27; cdr3_aa: CASSFESSYNSPLHF; cdr3_nt: TGTGCCAGCAGTTTTGAGAGCTCCTATAATTCACCCCTCCACTTT
d_call: -; j_call: TRBJ2-3; clone_size: -; v_call: TRBV6-1; cdr3_aa: CASSPQGPSTDTQYF; cdr3_nt: TGTGCCAGCAGCCCGCAGGGGCCCTCCACAGATACGCAGTATTTT
d_call: -; j_call: TRBJ1-1; clone_size: few; v_call: TRBV30; cdr3_aa: CAWRYGYTEAFF; cdr3_nt: TGTGCCTGGAGATATGGATACACTGAAGCTTTCTTT
d_call: -; j_call: TRBJ1-5; clone_size: few; v_call: TRBV20-1; cdr3_aa: CSAREGREWQPQHF; cdr3_nt: TGCAGTGCTAGAGAGGGCAGGGAATGGCAGCCCCAGCATTTT
d_call: -; j_call: TRBJ1-5; clone_size: -; v_call: TRBV2; cdr3_aa: CASRAAGVDNQPQHF; cdr3_nt: TGTGCCAGCAGGGCCGCAGGGGTTGACAATCAGCCCCAGCATTTT
d_call: TRBD1; j_call: TRBJ2-7; clone_size: -; v_call: TRBV7-9; cdr3_aa: CASTDRTDYEQYF; cdr3_nt: TGTGCCAGTACGGACAGGACTGACTACGAGCAGTACTTC
d_call: -; j_call: TRBJ1-5; clone_size: -; v_call: TRBV6-1; cdr3_aa: CASSEWGVQPQHF; cdr3_nt: TGTGCCAGCAGCGAGTGGGGTGTCCAGCCCCAGCATTTT